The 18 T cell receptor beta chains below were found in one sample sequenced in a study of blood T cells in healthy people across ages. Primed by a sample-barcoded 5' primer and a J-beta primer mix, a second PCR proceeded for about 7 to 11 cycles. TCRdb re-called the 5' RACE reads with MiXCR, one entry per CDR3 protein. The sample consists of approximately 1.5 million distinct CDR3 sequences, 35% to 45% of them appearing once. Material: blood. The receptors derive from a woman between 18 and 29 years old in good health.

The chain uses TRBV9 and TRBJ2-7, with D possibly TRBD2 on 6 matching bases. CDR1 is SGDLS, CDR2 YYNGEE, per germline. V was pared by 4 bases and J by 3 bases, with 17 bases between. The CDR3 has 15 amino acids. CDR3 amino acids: CASSPGETLIYEQYF. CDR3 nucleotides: TGTGCCAGCAGCCCGGGGGAGACCTTGATCTACGAGCAGTACTTC.

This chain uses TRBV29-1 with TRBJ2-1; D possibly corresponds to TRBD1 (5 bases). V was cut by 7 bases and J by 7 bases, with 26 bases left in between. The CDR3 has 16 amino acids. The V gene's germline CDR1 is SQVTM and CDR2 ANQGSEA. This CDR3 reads CSALPVGLGPGNEQFF. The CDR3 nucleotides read TGCAGCGCCCTCCCAGTGGGGCTAGGGCCTGGGAATGAGCAGTTCTTC.

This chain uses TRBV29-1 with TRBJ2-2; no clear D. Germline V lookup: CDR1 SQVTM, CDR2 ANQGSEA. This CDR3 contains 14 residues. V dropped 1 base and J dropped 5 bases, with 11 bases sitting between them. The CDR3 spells CSVEGWGLTGELFF. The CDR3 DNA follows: TGCAGCGTTGAAGGGTGGGGTTTGACCGGGGAGCTGTTTTTT.

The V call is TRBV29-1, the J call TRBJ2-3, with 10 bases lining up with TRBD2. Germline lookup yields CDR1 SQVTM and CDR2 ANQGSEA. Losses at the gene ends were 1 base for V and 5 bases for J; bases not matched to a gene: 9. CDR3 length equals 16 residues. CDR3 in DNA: TGCAGCGTTGAAGGCCCTAGCGGGAGTTCTCTAGATACGCAGTATTTT. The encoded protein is CSVEGPSGSSLDTQYF.

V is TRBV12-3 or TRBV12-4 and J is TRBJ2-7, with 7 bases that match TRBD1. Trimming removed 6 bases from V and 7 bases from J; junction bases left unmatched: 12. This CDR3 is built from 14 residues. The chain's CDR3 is CASRTGQSYNEQYF. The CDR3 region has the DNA TGTGCCAGCAGGACGGGACAGAGCTACAATGAGCAGTACTTC.

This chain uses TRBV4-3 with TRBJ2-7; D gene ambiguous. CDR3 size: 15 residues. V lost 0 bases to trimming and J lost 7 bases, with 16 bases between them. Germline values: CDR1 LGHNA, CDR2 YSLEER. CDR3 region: CASSQDRVYYNEQYF. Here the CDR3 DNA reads TGCGCCAGCAGCCAAGATCGGGTCTACTACAATGAGCAGTACTTC.

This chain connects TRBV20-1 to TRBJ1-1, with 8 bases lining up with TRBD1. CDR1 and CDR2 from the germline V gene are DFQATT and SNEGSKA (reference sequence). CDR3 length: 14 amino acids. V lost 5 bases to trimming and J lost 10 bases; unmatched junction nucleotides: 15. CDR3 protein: CSAPGQGSSELAFF. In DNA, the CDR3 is TGCAGTGCTCCCGGACAGGGAAGTTCGGAACTAGCTTTCTTT.

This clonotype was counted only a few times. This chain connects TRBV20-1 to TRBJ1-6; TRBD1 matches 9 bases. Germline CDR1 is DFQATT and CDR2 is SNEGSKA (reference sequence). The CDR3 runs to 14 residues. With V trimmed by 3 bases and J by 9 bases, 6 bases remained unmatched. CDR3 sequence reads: CSARTGTGTSPLHF. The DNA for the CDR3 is TGCAGTGCTAGGACCGGGACAGGGACTTCACCCCTCCACTTT.

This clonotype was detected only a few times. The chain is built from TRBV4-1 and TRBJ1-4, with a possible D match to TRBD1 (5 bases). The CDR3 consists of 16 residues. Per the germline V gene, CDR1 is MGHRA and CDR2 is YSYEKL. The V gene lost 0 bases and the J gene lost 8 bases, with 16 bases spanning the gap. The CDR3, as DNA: TGCGCCAGCAGCCAAGAACGGGGGGAAGTAAGCGAAAAACTGTTTTTT. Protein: CASSQERGEVSEKLFF.

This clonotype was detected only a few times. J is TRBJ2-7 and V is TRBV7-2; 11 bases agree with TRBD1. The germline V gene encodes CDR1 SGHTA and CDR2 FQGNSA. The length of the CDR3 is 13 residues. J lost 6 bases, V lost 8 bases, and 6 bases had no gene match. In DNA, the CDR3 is TGTGCCAGCCTACGGGACAGGGGGTCCGAGCAGTACTTC. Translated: CASLRDRGSEQYF.

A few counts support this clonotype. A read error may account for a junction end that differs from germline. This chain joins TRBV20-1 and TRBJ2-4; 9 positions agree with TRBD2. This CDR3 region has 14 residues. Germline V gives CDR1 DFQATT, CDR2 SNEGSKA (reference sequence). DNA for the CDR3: TGCAGTGCTAGCCCCAGCGGGGGGCAAAACTTTCAGTACTTC. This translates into CSASPSGGQNFQYF.

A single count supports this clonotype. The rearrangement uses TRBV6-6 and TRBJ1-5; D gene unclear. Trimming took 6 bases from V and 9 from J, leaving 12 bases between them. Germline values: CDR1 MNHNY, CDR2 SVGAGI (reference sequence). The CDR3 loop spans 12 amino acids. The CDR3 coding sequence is TGTGCCAGCAGCCGCCAGGAGGGGCCCCAGCATTTT. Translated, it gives CASSRQEGPQHF.

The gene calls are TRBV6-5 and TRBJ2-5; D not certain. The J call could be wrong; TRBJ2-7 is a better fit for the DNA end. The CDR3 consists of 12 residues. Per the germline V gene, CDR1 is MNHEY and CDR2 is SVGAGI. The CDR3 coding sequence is TGTGCCAGCAGCGGCAGCCTATACGAGCAGTACTTC. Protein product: CASSGSLYEQYF.

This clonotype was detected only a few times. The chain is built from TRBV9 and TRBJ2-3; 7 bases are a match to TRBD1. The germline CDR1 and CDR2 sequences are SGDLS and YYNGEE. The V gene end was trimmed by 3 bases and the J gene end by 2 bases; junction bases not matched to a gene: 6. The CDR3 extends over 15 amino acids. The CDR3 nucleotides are TGTGCCAGCAGCGCTTCCCAGGGGGTCACAGATACGCAGTATTTT. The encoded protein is CASSASQGVTDTQYF.

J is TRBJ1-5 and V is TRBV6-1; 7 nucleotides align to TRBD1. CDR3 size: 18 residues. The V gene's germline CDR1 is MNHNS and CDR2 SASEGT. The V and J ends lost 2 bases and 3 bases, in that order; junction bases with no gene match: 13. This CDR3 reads CASSERDPPTGHNQPQHF. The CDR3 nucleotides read TGTGCCAGCAGTGAACGGGACCCACCGACAGGGCACAATCAGCCCCAGCATTTT.

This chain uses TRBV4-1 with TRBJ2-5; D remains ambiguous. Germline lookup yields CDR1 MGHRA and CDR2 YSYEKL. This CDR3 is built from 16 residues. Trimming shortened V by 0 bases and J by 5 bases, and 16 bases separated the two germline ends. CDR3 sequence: CASSQDRVQHRETQYF. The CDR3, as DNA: TGCGCCAGCAGCCAAGATCGGGTCCAGCACCGGGAGACCCAGTACTTC.

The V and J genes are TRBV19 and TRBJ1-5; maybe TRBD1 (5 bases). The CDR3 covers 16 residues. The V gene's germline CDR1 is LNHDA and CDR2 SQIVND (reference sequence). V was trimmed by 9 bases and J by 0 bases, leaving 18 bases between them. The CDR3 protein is CASQTDSTNSNQPQHF. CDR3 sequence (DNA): TGTGCCAGCCAGACCGACAGTACCAATAGCAATCAGCCCCAGCATTTT.

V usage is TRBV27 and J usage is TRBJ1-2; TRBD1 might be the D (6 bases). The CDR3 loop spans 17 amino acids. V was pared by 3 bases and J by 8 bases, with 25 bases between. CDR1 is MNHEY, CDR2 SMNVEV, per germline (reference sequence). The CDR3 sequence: CASSFGGLQGPTGGYTF. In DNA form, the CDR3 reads TGTGCCAGCAGTTTCGGTGGGCTACAGGGACCCACCGGCGGCTACACCTTC.